This is a list of T cell receptor beta chains from one sample in a study of T cell responses to AZD1222 COVID-19 vaccine. Libraries were prepared by immunoSEQ multiplex PCR; TCRdb keeps only in-frame clonotypes and omits some of them. Of roughly 91,000 clones listed, approximately 90% are singletons. The sequencing here drew on peripheral blood, taken on day 0 of AZD1222 vaccination. The receptors shown here come from an adult in good health. CDR3s include the opening cysteine and the closing phenylalanine or tryptophan. Each record gives: clone size, J gene, D gene, CDR3 length, V gene, CDR3 DNA, CDR3 protein. A D gene is named only where the DNA matches it firmly. Some rows have no size entry. The others give once, few or many, or a class for an expanded clone.

size: NA; J: TRBJ2-1; D: TRBD2; length: 17; V: TRBV23-1; DNA: TGCGCCAGCAGTCAATCGACCAGCGGGAGTACGCACAATGAGCAGTTCTTC; CDR3: CASSQSTSGSTHNEQFF
size: NA; J: TRBJ2-7; D: TRBD2; length: 11; V: TRBV7-2; DNA: TGTGCCAGCACCGGGGGGTACGAGCAGTACTTC; CDR3: CASTGGYEQYF
size: NA; J: TRBJ2-5; D: TRBD2; length: 14; V: TRBV5-4; DNA: TGTGCCAGCAGGGCTAGCGGGAGGAGGGAGACCCAGTACTTC; CDR3: CASRASGRRETQYF
size: NA; J: TRBJ1-2; D: TRBD1; length: 15; V: TRBV18; DNA: TGTGCCAGCTCACCAGGGCAGGGGGGAGACTATGGCTACACCTTC; CDR3: CASSPGQGGDYGYTF
size: NA; J: TRBJ1-1; D: NA; length: 13; V: TRBV7-2; DNA: TGTGCCAGCAGCTTAAACGGGCGAATGAAGGCTTTCTTT; CDR3: CASSLNGRMKAFF
size: once; J: TRBJ2-1; D: NA; length: 15; V: TRBV21-1; DNA: TGTGCCAGCAGCAAAGCACTAGCGGATAGGCATGAGCAGTTCTTC; CDR3: CASSKALADRHEQFF
size: NA; J: TRBJ1-5; D: NA; length: 15; V: TRBV4-3; DNA: TGCGCCAGCAGCCAAGATGCGGAGCCTCGATTGCCCCAGCATTTT; CDR3: CASSQDAEPRLPQHF
size: NA; J: TRBJ1-6; D: NA; length: 16; V: TRBV5-4; DNA: TGTGCCAGCAGCCCCCGAGGACTTCTAGGGAATTCACCCCTCCACTTT; CDR3: CASSPRGLLGNSPLHF
size: NA; J: TRBJ2-3; D: NA; length: 16; V: TRBV3-1/TRBV3-2; DNA: TGTGCCAGCAGCCAAGATGTGGGGGGGCCAAGGGATACGCAGTATTTT; CDR3: CASSQDVGGPRDTQYF
size: once; J: TRBJ2-3; D: TRBD2; length: 14; V: TRBV14; DNA: TGTGCCAGCAGCCAGTGGGGGGGGACAGATACGCAGTATTTT; CDR3: CASSQWGGTDTQYF
size: NA; J: TRBJ1-3; D: NA; length: 13; V: TRBV10-3; DNA: TGTGCCATCAGGCCGGGACCGGGAAACACCATATATTTT; CDR3: CAIRPGPGNTIYF
size: NA; J: TRBJ1-4; D: NA; length: 13; V: TRBV30; DNA: TGTGCCTGGAGTGTCGGCCTCGGGGAAAAACTGTTTTTT; CDR3: CAWSVGLGEKLFF
size: few; J: TRBJ1-1; D: NA; length: 16; V: TRBV11-1; DNA: TGTGCCAGCAGCTTAGGCGTCACCTCCCTGAACACTGAAGCTTTCTTT; CDR3: CASSLGVTSLNTEAFF
size: many; J: TRBJ1-6; D: NA; length: 15; V: TRBV9; DNA: TGTGCCAGCAGCGTACAGGGACATATTAATTCACCCCTCCACTTT; CDR3: CASSVQGHINSPLHF
size: NA; J: TRBJ2-5; D: NA; length: 19; V: TRBV30; DNA: TGTGCCGGGGGGCCCCACTGGGGGCGCAGGAGGACCGCCACAGAGACCCAGTACTTC; CDR3: CAGGPHWGRRRTATETQYF
size: NA; J: TRBJ2-1; D: NA; length: 11; V: TRBV12-3/TRBV12-4; DNA: TGTGCCAGCAGCTCCGGGATCCCCTTGATCTTC; CDR3: CASSSGIPLIF
size: NA; J: TRBJ1-5; D: NA; length: 15; V: TRBV23-1; DNA: TGCGCCAGCAGGCGAACGGGCCAGTACAATCAGCCCCAGCATTTT; CDR3: CASRRTGQYNQPQHF
size: NA; J: TRBJ2-1; D: TRBD2; length: 17; V: TRBV9; DNA: TGTGCCAGCAGCCCACCAATCCGGACTAGCGCTTACAATGAGCAGTTCTTC; CDR3: CASSPPIRTSAYNEQFF
size: NA; J: TRBJ2-7; D: TRBD2; length: 16; V: TRBV6-1; DNA: TGTGCCAGCAGTGAGGGGGATAGCGGGGGCCATTACGAGCAGTACTTC; CDR3: CASSEGDSGGHYEQYF
size: NA; J: TRBJ1-4; D: NA; length: 17; V: TRBV3-1/TRBV3-2; DNA: TGTGCCAGCAGCAGTCCACAGGGATTTAGAACTAATGAAAAACTGTTTTTT; CDR3: CASSSPQGFRTNEKLFF
size: NA; J: TRBJ1-1; D: NA; length: 11; V: TRBV7-3; DNA: TGTGCCAGCAGCTTAGGAGGGATCGCTTTCTTT; CDR3: CASSLGGIAFF
size: NA; J: TRBJ1-1; D: NA; length: 12; V: TRBV30; DNA: TGTGCCTGGAAACCGCGGACAGCTGAAGCTTTCTTT; CDR3: CAWKPRTAEAFF